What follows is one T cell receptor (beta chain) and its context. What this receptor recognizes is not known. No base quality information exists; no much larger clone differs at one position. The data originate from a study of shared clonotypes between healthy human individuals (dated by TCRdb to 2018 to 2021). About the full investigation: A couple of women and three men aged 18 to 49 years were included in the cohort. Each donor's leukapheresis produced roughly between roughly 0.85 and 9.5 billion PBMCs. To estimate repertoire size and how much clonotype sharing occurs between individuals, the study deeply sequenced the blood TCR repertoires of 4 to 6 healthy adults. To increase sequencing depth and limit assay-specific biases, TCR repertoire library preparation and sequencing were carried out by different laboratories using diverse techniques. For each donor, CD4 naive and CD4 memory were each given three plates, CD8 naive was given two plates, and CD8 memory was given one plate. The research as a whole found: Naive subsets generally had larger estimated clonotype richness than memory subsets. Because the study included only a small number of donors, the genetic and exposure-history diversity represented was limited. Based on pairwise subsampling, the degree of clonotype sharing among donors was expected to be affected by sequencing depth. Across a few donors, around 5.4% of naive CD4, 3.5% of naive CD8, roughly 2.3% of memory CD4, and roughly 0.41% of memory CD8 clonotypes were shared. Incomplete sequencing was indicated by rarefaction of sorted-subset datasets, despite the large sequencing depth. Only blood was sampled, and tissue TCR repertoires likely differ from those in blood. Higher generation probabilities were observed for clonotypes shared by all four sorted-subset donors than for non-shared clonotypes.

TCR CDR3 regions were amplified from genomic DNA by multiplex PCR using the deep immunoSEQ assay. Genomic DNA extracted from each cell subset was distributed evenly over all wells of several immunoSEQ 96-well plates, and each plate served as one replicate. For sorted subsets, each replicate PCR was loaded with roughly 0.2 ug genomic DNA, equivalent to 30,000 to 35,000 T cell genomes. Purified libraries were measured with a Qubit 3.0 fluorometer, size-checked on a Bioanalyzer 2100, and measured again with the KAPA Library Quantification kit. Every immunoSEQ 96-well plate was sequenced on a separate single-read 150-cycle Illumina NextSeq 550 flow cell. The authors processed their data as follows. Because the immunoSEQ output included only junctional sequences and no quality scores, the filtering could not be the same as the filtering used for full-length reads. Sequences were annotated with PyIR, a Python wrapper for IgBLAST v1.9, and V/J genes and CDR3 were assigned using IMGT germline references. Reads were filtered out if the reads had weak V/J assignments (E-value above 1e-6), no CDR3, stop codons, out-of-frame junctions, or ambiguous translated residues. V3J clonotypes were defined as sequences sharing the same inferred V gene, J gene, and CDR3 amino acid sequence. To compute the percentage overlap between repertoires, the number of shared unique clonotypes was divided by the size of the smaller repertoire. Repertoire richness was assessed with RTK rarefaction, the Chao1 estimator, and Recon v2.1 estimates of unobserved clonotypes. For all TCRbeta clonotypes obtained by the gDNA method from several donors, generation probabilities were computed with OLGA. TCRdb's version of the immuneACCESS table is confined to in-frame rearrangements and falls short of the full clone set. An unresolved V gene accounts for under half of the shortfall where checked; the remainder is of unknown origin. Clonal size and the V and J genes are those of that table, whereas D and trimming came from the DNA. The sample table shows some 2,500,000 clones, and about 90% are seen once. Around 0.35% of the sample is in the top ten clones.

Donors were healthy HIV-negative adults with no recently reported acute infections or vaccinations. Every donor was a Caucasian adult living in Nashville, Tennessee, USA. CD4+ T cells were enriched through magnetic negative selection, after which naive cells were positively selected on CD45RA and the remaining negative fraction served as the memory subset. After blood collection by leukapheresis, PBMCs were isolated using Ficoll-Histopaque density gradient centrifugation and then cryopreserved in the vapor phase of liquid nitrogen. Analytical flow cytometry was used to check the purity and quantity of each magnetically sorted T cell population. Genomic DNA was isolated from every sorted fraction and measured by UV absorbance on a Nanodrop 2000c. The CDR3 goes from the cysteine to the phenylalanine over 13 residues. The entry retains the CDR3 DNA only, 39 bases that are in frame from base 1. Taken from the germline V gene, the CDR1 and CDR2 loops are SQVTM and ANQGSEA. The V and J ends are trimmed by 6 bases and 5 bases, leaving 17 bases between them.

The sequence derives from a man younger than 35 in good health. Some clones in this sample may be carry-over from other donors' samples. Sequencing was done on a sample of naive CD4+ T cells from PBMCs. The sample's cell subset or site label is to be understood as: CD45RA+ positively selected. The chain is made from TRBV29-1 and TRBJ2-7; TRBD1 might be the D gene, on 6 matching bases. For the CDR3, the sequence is CSVADRKDDEQYF. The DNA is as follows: TGCAGCGTAGCCGACAGGAAAGATGACGAGCAGTACTTC.